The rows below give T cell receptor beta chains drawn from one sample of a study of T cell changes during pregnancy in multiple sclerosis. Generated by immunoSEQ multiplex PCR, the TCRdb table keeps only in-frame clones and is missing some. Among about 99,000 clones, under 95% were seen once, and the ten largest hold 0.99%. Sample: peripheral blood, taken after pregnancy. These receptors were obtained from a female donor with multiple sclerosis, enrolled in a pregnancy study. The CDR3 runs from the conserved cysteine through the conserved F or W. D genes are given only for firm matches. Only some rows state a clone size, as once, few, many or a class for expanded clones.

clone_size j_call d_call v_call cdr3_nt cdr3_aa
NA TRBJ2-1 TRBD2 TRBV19 TGTGCCAGTAGTATGGGATGGGCTAGCGGGAGGGGTAACAATGAGCAGTTCTTC CASSMGWASGRGNNEQFF
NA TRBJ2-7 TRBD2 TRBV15 TGTGCCACCAGCAGTTCTCGCGGGAGGGCCTACGAGCAGTACTTC CATSSSRGRAYEQYF
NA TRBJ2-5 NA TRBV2 TGTGCCAGCATACACTCCAGGGAGACCCAGTACTTC CASIHSRETQYF
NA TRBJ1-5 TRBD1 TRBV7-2 TGTGCCAGCAGCTTAGTTTCCGGGACAGTGGGCAATCAGCCCCAGCATTTT CASSLVSGTVGNQPQHF
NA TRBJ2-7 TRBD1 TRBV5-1 TGCGCCAGCAGCTTTAGCCGGGACAGCCGCCCCTACGAGCAGTACTTC CASSFSRDSRPYEQYF
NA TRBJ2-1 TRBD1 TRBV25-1 TGTGCCAGCAGGGAGGGAGACAGGGGGTCCAATGAGCAGTTCTTC CASREGDRGSNEQFF
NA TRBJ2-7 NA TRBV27 TGTGCCAGCAGTTTATCGAGGGGGTACTACGAGCAGTACTTC CASSLSRGYYEQYF
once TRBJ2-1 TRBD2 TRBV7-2 TGTGCCAGCAGCTTACGGACTAGCTACAATGAGCAGTTCTTC CASSLRTSYNEQFF
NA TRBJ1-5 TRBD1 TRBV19 TGTGCCAGTAGACTCACAGGGGACGTACAGCCCCAGCATTTT CASRLTGDVQPQHF
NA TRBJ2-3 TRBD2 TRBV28 TGTGCCAGCGGTGGACTAGCGTCCGCAGATACGCAGTATTTT CASGGLASADTQYF
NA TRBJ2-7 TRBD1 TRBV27 TGTGCCAGCACCCCAACCGGGACAGGCGACTACGAGCAGTACTTC CASTPTGTGDYEQYF
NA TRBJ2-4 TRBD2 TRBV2 TGTGCCAGCAGCGCCGGACTAGCGGGGGCGTGGATCTTC CASSAGLAGAWIF
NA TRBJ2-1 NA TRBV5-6 TGTGCCAGCAGAGAAACTAGCTCGCTGGAGCAGTTCTTC CASRETSSLEQFF
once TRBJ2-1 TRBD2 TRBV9 TGTGCCAGCAGCGCCCAAGCTAGCGGGAGCGTTTACAATGAGCAGTTCTTC CASSAQASGSVYNEQFF
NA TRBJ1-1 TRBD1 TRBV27 TGTGCCAGCAGTTTATCGGGGACAGGGAACACTGAAGCTTTCTTT CASSLSGTGNTEAFF
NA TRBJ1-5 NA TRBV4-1 TGCGCCAGCAGCCAAGATATCCAGTTCAATCAGCCCCAGCATTTT CASSQDIQFNQPQHF
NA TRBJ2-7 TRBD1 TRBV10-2 TGCGCCAGCAGAGATGGGACAGGGCCATACGAGCAGTACTTC CASRDGTGPYEQYF
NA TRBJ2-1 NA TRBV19 TGTGCCAGTAGTATAGTCCAGAACAATGAGCAGTTCTTC CASSIVQNNEQFF
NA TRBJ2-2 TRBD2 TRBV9 TGTGCCAGCAGCTCCGAGGGAGGGCCGCACACCGGGGAGCTGTTTTTT CASSSEGGPHTGELFF
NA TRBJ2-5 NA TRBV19 TGTGCCAGTAAGGTGACCGGCGGAGAGACCCAGTACTTC CASKVTGGETQYF
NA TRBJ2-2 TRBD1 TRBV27 TGTGCCAGCAGTTTACCCAGGGGGCAACCCAAGCTGTTTTTT CASSLPRGQPKLFF
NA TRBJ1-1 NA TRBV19 TGTGCCAGTAGTATAGATCGGAGGGCCGTGAACACTGAAGCTTTCTTT CASSIDRRAVNTEAFF
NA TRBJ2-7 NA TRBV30 TGTGCCTGGAGTGTAGACGGCTGGAGCTCCTACGAGCAGTACTTC CAWSVDGWSSYEQYF
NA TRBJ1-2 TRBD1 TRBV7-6 TGTGCCAGCAGCCCAAGGACAGGGGACCTCTCTAACTATGGCTACACCTTC CASSPRTGDLSNYGYTF
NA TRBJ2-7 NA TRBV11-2 TGTGCCAGCAGCCGCGGAGCGGTTTACGAGCAGTACTTC CASSRGAVYEQYF
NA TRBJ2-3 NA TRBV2 TGTGCCAGCAGTGCCCTCGCGGTTAGCACAGATACGCAGTATTTT CASSALAVSTDTQYF
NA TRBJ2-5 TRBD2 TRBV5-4 TGTGCCAGCAGAAAAGCGGGAGATCGAGAGACCCAGTACTTC CASRKAGDRETQYF
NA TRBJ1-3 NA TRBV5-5 TGTGCCAGCAGCTTTGGAATTCGGGGCGGAATGCGGGAGCCTTATTTT CASSFGIRGGMREPYF
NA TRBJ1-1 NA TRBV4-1 TGCGCCAGCAGCCAAATAGGTCCACCGGGGGCTTTCTTT CASSQIGPPGAFF
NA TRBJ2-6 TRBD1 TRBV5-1 TGCGCCAGCAGCATGACAGGGAAGTCTCTCTCTGGGGCCAACGTCCTGACTTTC CASSMTGKSLSGANVLTF
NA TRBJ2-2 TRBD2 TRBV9 TGTGCCAGCAGAGGGGGGGGAGCGGGAGGGCCGGGCACCGGGGAGCTGTTTTTT CASRGGGAGGPGTGELFF
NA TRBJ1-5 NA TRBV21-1 TGTGCCAGCAGCAAAGCTATTAGCGGGTTGAGGGGTCCCCAGCATTTT CASSKAISGLRGPQHF
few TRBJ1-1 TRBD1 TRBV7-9 TGTGCCAGCAGCTCGACAGGGTTCACTGAAGCTTTCTTT CASSSTGFTEAFF
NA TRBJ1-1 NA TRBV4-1 TGCGCCAGCAGCCAAGGAGGGAACACTGAAGCTTTCTTT CASSQGGNTEAFF
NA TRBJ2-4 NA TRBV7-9 TGTGCCAGCAGCTTAGCGGCAGTACAGGGTCTGGCCAAAAACATTCAGTACTTC CASSLAAVQGLAKNIQYF
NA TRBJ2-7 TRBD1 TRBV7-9 TGTGCCAGCAGCCCAACAGGGGGGGAGCAGTACTTC CASSPTGGEQYF
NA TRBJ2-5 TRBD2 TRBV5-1 TGCGCCAGCAGCCTGTGGGAGGGCCCTCGGGAGACCCAGTACTTC CASSLWEGPRETQYF